Shown below are 5 T cell receptor beta chains from a single sample sequenced in a study of response to subunit inactivated influenza vaccine. TCRdb reprocessed the RT-PCR reads with MiXCR, giving one entry per CDR3 protein. The sample carries 650,000 to 800,000 distinct CDR3 sequences, approximately 17% recorded once. Material: PBMCs from blood, obtained around 5 days after vaccination. Receptors were obtained from a man between 45 and 60 years old who received an inactivated influenza vaccine.

This clonotype was seen ten or more times. The chain employs TRBV24-1 and TRBJ2-1, with no clear D. The CDR3 extends over 12 amino acids. Germline V gene sequence: CDR1 KGHDR, CDR2 SFDVKD. The V end lost 7 bases, the J end lost 7 bases, and 10 bases lay between the germline ends. DNA of the CDR3: TGTGCCACCAGCCCCGGACGGAATGAGCAGTTCTTC. Amino acids: CATSPGRNEQFF.

V gene TRBV6-4 combines with J gene TRBJ2-2; 10 nucleotides match TRBD1. This CDR3 is 18 amino acids long. V shed 2 bases, J shed 2 bases, and the junction held 8 bases outside the gene matches. Germline CDR1 reads MRHNA; CDR2 reads SNTAGT. The CDR3 here is CASSDPTGGKGNTGELFF. As DNA, the CDR3 is TGTGCCAGCAGTGACCCGACAGGGGGCAAGGGCAACACCGGGGAGCTGTTTTTT.

The genes are TRBV6-2 or TRBV6-3 and TRBJ2-2, with 8 bases fitting TRBD2. Germline-derived CDR1 and CDR2 are MNHEY and SVGEGT. V shed 5 bases and J 1 base; nucleotides not matched to a gene: 6. The CDR3 is 16 amino acids. The CDR3 DNA follows: TGTGCCAGCAGTCCCGGACTAGCCCAGAACACCGGGGAGCTGTTTTTT. This gives the protein CASSPGLAQNTGELFF.

About this clonotype itself: Mismatch with germline at one junction end may stem from a read error. This chain joins TRBV5-5 and TRBJ2-6; D perhaps matches TRBD2 (5 bases). This CDR3 contains 15 residues. CDR1 SGHKS and CDR2 YYEKEE come from the germline V gene (reference sequence). The CDR3 is CSSSLWETGANVLTF. The CDR3 DNA follows: TGTTCCAGCAGCTTGTGGGAGACTGGGGCCAACGTCCTGACTTTC. The full variable domain, completed using reference TRBV5-5 and TRBJ2-6, is DAGVTQSPTHLIKTRGQQVTLRCSPISGHKSVSWYQQVLGQGPQFIFQYYEKEERGRGNFPDRFSARQFPNYSSELNVNALLLGDSALYLCSSSLWETGANVLTFGAGSRLTVL.

This clonotype was seen a handful of times. The chain's CDR3 is CASSLGQGPGTEAFF. The DNA of the CDR3 is TGCGCCAGCAGCTTAGGACAGGGCCCGGGCACTGAAGCTTTCTTT. This chain joins TRBV5-1 and TRBJ1-1; 8 bases map to TRBD1. Germline trimming cut 2 bases from V and 4 bases from J; bases unmatched to any gene: 7. Germline loops: CDR1 SGHRS, CDR2 YFSETQ. The length of the CDR3 is 15 residues.